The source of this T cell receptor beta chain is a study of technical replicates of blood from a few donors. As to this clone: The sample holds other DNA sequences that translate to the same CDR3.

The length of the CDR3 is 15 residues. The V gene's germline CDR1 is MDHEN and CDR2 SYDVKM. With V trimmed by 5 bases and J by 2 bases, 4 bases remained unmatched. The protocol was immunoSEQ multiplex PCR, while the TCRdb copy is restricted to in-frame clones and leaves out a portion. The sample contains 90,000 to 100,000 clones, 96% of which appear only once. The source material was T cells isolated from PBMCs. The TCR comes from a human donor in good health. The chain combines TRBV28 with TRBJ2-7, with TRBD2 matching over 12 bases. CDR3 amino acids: CASSLGLAGTYEQYF. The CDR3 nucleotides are TGTGCCAGCAGTCTAGGACTAGCGGGGACCTACGAGCAGTACTTC.